Listed below are T cell receptor beta chains from one sample, sequenced in a study of blood T cell repertoires in COVID-19. Sequencing used immunoSEQ multiplex PCR; TCRdb keeps in-frame clones, though not all of them. This table has some 88,000 clones, about 85% appearing once. Source material: peripheral blood. These receptors all come from a human donor in a cohort sampled during active COVID-19. The CDR3 runs from the conserved cysteine through the conserved F or W. Each record gives: D gene, clone size, J gene, V gene, CDR3 DNA, CDR3 protein. D genes are given only for firm matches. The size entry is marked missing in some rows and otherwise reads once, few, many or a size class.

TRBD2 . TRBJ2-5 TRBV6-5 TGTGCCAGCCGGACTAGCGGGGCTCTGGAGACCCAGTACTTC CASRTSGALETQYF
. few TRBJ1-5 TRBV7-9 TGTGCCAGCAGCCCACGGAGGGAAGGGCCCCAGCATTTT CASSPRREGPQHF
. . TRBJ2-1 TRBV5-4 TGTGCCAGCAGCTTGTCAGTGGCCGATGAGCAGTTCTTC CASSLSVADEQFF
. . TRBJ1-4 TRBV28 TGTGCCAGCAGTCCAGGGCCCGCGTCCCTGTTTTTT CASSPGPASLFF
. . TRBJ2-3 TRBV9 TGTGCCAGCAGCCCCAGTGCGGGGTTGAAGGATACGCAGTATTTT CASSPSAGLKDTQYF
. once TRBJ2-1 TRBV24-1 TGTGCCACCAGTGGGCGGCCGGGGGACAGTGAGCAGTTCTTC CATSGRPGDSEQFF
. . TRBJ1-1 TRBV16 TGTGCCAGCAGCCAAGGTGGGAGCACTGAAGCTTTCTTT CASSQGGSTEAFF
TRBD2 few TRBJ2-3 TRBV3-1/TRBV3-2 TGTGCCAGCAGCCCATTTAGGAGCGGGGGCACAGATACGCAGTATTTT CASSPFRSGGTDTQYF
TRBD1 . TRBJ2-6 TRBV5-1 TGCGCCAGCAGCTCAAATCTACAGGGGGCATCTGGGGCCAACGTCCTGACTTTC CASSSNLQGASGANVLTF
TRBD2 . TRBJ2-7 TRBV28 TGTGCCAGCAGTTCACCGGGACTAGCGGGAGGGCCTTACGAGCAGTACTTC CASSSPGLAGGPYEQYF
. . TRBJ1-1 TRBV7-6 TGTGCCAGCAGCTTCTCAGGGCCCACTGAAGCTTTCTTT CASSFSGPTEAFF
. . TRBJ1-2 TRBV5-1 TGCGCCAGCAGCTTTCACCCAGCTAACTATGGCTACACCTTC CASSFHPANYGYTF
TRBD2 . TRBJ2-3 TRBV19 TGTGCCAGCCAAATGGTTATCGGGACTAGCGGGAGTCGGGATACGCAGTATTTT CASQMVIGTSGSRDTQYF